Listed below are T cell receptor beta chains from one sample, sequenced in a study of tumor-infiltrating lymphocytes in oesophageal squamous cell carcinoma. TCRdb re-called the PCR reads with MiXCR, one entry per CDR3 protein. This sample has 18,000 or so distinct CDR3 sequences; roughly 47% occur once, and the top ten carry more than 25%. Sequencing was carried out using esophageal tumor tissue. The receptors derive from a male donor with esophageal squamous cell carcinoma. Both conserved end residues are part of each CDR3. The D gene is left open where the match is weak. Rows give clone size only sometimes, using once, few, many, or a class for an expanded clone.

-	13	TRBV25-1	-	TRBJ1-5	TGTGCCAGCAGTGAATATGGGAGCCAGCCCCAGCATTTT	CASSEYGSQPQHF
TRBD1	15	TRBV7-9	-	TRBJ2-1	TGTGCCAGCAGCCGGGACAGGGACTACTACAATGAGCAGTTCTTC	CASSRDRDYYNEQFF
TRBD2	15	TRBV6-1	medium-sized	TRBJ2-1	TGTGCCAGCAGTGAGGGACTAGCGAACTACAATGAGCAGTTCTTC	CASSEGLANYNEQFF
TRBD2	19	TRBV27	many	TRBJ2-3	TGCACCAGCAGCTTGATGATAGTGGTGGGACTAGCGGTCCCGTGGACGCAGTATTTT	CTSSLMIVVGLAVPWTQYF
-	13	TRBV10-2	-	TRBJ2-5	TGCGCCAGCAATCTAGGGCCGCGAGAGACCCAGTACTTC	CASNLGPRETQYF
-	13	TRBV6-1	-	TRBJ1-4	TGTGCCAGCAGAGAGGGGCAGAATGAAAAACTGTTTTTT	CASREGQNEKLFF
-	17	TRBV5-4	many	TRBJ2-4	TGTGCCAGCAGCTCCGGGTACGGGGCCGTCACCAAAAACATTCAGTACTTC	CASSSGYGAVTKNIQYF
-	15	TRBV27	many	TRBJ2-7	TGTGCCAGCAGTCCACAAGGGGGAGGACCCTACGAGCAGTACTTC	CASSPQGGGPYEQYF
TRBD2	12	TRBV28	-	TRBJ2-1	TGTGCCAGCAGTTTAACTAGCGGGACCTTGTTCTTC	CASSLTSGTLFF
-	14	TRBV5-6	many	TRBJ1-4	TGTGCCAGCAGCTACTCACAGCTGAGTGAAAAACTGTTTTTT	CASSYSQLSEKLFF
-	11	TRBV7-9	-	TRBJ2-1	TGTGCCAGCAGCTTAGAATATGAGCAGTTCTTC	CASSLEYEQFF
TRBD2	12	TRBV7-2	-	TRBJ2-7	TGTGCCAGCAGCCCCGGGGGGATCGAGCAGTACTTC	CASSPGGIEQYF
-	9	TRBV10-1	-	TRBJ2-1	TGCGCCAGGGGGAATGAGCAGTTCTTC	CARGNEQFF
-	8	TRBV7-9	-	TRBJ2-6	TGTGCCAGCAGCCTTTCCGAGTGG	CASSLSEW
-	18	TRBV7-9	medium-sized	TRBJ2-5	TGTGCCAGCAGCTTTTTTGGAGTTAGCGGAGACCCCCGGCAGACCCAGTACTTC	CASSFFGVSGDPRQTQYF
-	13	TRBV28	medium-sized	TRBJ2-1	TGTGCCAGCAGTTTAGCTCAGTCCAATGAGCAGTTCTTC	CASSLAQSNEQFF
TRBD1	14	TRBV7-6	large	TRBJ1-1	TGTGCCAGCAGCCAGGACAGGGTGAACACTGAAGCTTTCTTT	CASSQDRVNTEAFF
TRBD2	11	TRBV28	-	TRBJ2-4	TGTGCCGTTCGGGGGGGAAACATTCAGTACTTC	CAVRGGNIQYF
TRBD1	17	TRBV28	many	TRBJ1-5	TGTGCCAGCAGTTTAATCAGGGGGACAGGGGACGTTCAGCCCCAGCATTTT	CASSLIRGTGDVQPQHF
TRBD2	18	TRBV6-1	few	TRBJ2-5	TGTGCCAGCAGTGAAGGGTTCCTAGCGGGAGGGCCTCGAGAGACCCAGTACTTC	CASSEGFLAGGPRETQYF
TRBD2	16	TRBV7-7	-	TRBJ2-5	TGTGCTAGCAGCTTATATGGTCTAGCGGATCAAGAGACCCAGTACTTC	CASSLYGLADQETQYF
TRBD2	15	TRBV3-1	-	TRBJ2-5	TGTGCCAGCAGCCCTTGGACTAGCGGGACAGATGAGCAGTACTTC	CASSPWTSGTDEQYF
TRBD1	15	TRBV11-2	many	TRBJ2-3	TGTGCCAGCAGCCCGGGGACAGGGGGCGCGAATACGCAGTATTTT	CASSPGTGGANTQYF
TRBD1	14	TRBV7-6	medium-sized	TRBJ2-1	TGTGCCAGCAGCTTTGGGACAGCCCGCCGGGAGCAGTTCTTC	CASSFGTARREQFF
-	14	TRBV7-6	-	TRBJ1-4	TGTGCCAGCAGCTCGCTTCACCGTAATGAAAAACTGTTTTTT	CASSSLHRNEKLFF
-	15	TRBV6-1	medium-sized	TRBJ1-2	TGTGCCAGCAGTAGAGTCCTACAGGGTAACTATGGCTACACCTTC	CASSRVLQGNYGYTF
TRBD1	13	TRBV9	few	TRBJ1-1	TGTGCCAGCAGCGTAGGAGGGACAGGGTTAGCTTTCTTT	CASSVGGTGLAFF
-	14	TRBV5-4	many	TRBJ1-6	TGTGCCAGCAGCTTCGGGAGGTACAATTCACCCCTCCACTTC	CASSFGRYNSPLHF
TRBD2	17	TRBV6-1	once	TRBJ2-2	TGTGCCAGCACTGGACTAGCGGGAGGACCCAGACCCGGGGAGCTGTTTTTT	CASTGLAGGPRPGELFF
-	17	TRBV7-2	-	TRBJ2-3	TGTGCCAGCAGCTTAGAAGCGATCGGGGGTGGCACAGATACGCAGTATTTT	CASSLEAIGGGTDTQYF
TRBD1	15	TRBV5-4	-	TRBJ2-1	TGTGCCAGCAGCTTAGGGCAGGGGGCCTACAATGAGCAGTTCTTC	CASSLGQGAYNEQFF
-	12	TRBV7-3	-	TRBJ2-4	TGTGCCAGCAGCTTCCTGTATGGCATTCAGTACTTC	CASSFLYGIQYF
-	13	TRBV24-1	many	TRBJ1-4	TGTGCCACCAGTCAACCGCCAATCGAAAAACTGTTTTTT	CATSQPPIEKLFF
TRBD2	15	TRBV7-6	medium-sized	TRBJ2-1	TGTGCCAGCAGCTTACTAGCGGGAGGGCCTAATGAGCAGTTCTTC	CASSLLAGGPNEQFF
-	13	TRBV7-9	-	TRBJ2-1	TGTGCTAGCAGCCTTGGGCGAGGGGATGAGCAGTTCTTC	CASSLGRGDEQFF
-	15	TRBV6-1	-	TRBJ2-5	TGTGCCAGCAGTGAAGGCTTAGGAGCGGTAGAGACCCAGTACTTC	CASSEGLGAVETQYF
-	15	TRBV28	-	TRBJ1-5	TGTGCCAGCAGTAGACAGGTCTCGTCGGGTCAGCCCCAGCATTTT	CASSRQVSSGQPQHF
-	13	TRBV12-3/TRBV12-4	-	TRBJ1-2	TGTGCCAGCAGGCCAGGTGTTTCCGATGGCTACACCTTC	CASRPGVSDGYTF
TRBD1	12	TRBV5-6	many	TRBJ2-7	TGTGCCAGCAGCTACGGGACAGCCGAGCAGTACTTC	CASSYGTAEQYF
-	15	TRBV7-2	-	TRBJ2-5	TGTGCCAGCAGCCTAAACCCCGGGGCACAAGAGACCCAGTACTTC	CASSLNPGAQETQYF
-	14	TRBV2	-	TRBJ2-2	TGTGCCAGCAGTGGCGGGATGAACACCGGGGAGCTGTTTTTT	CASSGGMNTGELFF
TRBD2	16	TRBV7-2	-	TRBJ2-1	TGTGCCAGCAGCTTAGTAGGCGGGAGGACCTACAATGAGCAGTTCTTC	CASSLVGGRTYNEQFF
TRBD1	14	TRBV7-8	-	TRBJ2-7	TGTGCCAGCAGCTTACGACAGGGGGCATACGAGCAGTACTTC	CASSLRQGAYEQYF
TRBD1	15	TRBV5-1	few	TRBJ1-5	TGCGCCAGCAGAGTTGGACAGGGGAAGAATCAGCCCCAGCATTTT	CASRVGQGKNQPQHF
TRBD2	16	TRBV7-4	few	TRBJ2-3	TGTGCCAGCAGCACTAGACTAGCGGGAGCGGCAGATACGCAGTATTTT	CASSTRLAGAADTQYF
-	16	TRBV19	-	TRBJ2-3	TGTGCCAGTAGTATTACCCTAGACAGTTACACAGATACGCAGTATTTT	CASSITLDSYTDTQYF
TRBD2	15	TRBV9	few	TRBJ2-4	TGTGCCAGCAGCCCCGGACTAGGGCCCGGAAACATTCAGTACTTC	CASSPGLGPGNIQYF
-	12	TRBV19	few	TRBJ1-1	TGTGCCAGTAGTCTGACGAACACTGAAGCTTTCTTT	CASSLTNTEAFF
-	15	TRBV28	many	TRBJ1-2	TGTGCCAGCAGTTTAGGGTCACAGGGATGGTATGGCTACACCTTC	CASSLGSQGWYGYTF
TRBD1	14	TRBV6-1	many	TRBJ1-2	TGTGCCAGCAGCTCTCGGGACAGGAACTATGGCTACACCTTC	CASSSRDRNYGYTF
-	19	TRBV3-1	-	TRBJ2-2	TGTGCCAGCACCTCAGTTAATCGGGGGCAACCCGCGAACACCGGGGAGCTGTTTTTT	CASTSVNRGQPANTGELFF
-	16	TRBV7-6	-	TRBJ2-1	TGTGCCAGCAGCCCAAAACAGAATAGCATTTACAATGAGCAGTTCTTC	CASSPKQNSIYNEQFF
-	12	TRBV7-6	-	TRBJ2-3	TGTGCCAGCAGCGTAAACACAGATACGCAGTATTTT	CASSVNTDTQYF
-	11	TRBV20-1	-	TRBJ2-3	TGCAGTGCCCTAAACGGGGTTACGCAGTATTTT	CSALNGVTQYF
TRBD1	14	TRBV5-1	-	TRBJ2-7	TGCGCCAGCAGCCAAGGACAGGGGGGGTACGAGCAGTACTTC	CASSQGQGGYEQYF
TRBD2	14	TRBV7-4	-	TRBJ2-5	TGTGCCAGCAGCTTGGGGGGGGGACTGGAGACCCAGTACTTC	CASSLGGGLETQYF
-	14	TRBV28	-	TRBJ2-6	TGTGCCAGCAGGACAGACTCTGGGGCCAACGTCCTGACTTTC	CASRTDSGANVLTF